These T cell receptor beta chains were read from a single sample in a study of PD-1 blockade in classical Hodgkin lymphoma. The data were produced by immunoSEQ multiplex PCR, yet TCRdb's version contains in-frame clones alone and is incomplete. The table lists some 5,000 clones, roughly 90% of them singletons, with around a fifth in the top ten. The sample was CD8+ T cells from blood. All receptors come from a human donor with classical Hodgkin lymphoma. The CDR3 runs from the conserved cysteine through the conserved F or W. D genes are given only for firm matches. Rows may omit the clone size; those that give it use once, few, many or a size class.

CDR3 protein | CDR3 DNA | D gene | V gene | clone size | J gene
CASSEGTGELFF | TGTGCCAGCAGTGAGGGTACCGGGGAGCTGTTTTTT | - | TRBV25-1 | - | TRBJ2-2
CASSLDWGPKNIQYF | TGTGCCAGCAGCTTAGATTGGGGGCCTAAAAACATTCAGTACTTC | - | TRBV7-6 | - | TRBJ2-4
CASSLPSWTGSSYEQYF | TGTGCCAGCAGTTTACCCTCCTGGACGGGGAGCTCCTATGAGCAGTACTTC | - | TRBV28 | - | TRBJ2-7
CSVHVRDRSYEQYF | TGCAGCGTTCACGTCCGGGACAGATCCTACGAGCAGTACTTC | TRBD1 | TRBV29-1 | - | TRBJ2-7
CASSLTRGTEAFF | TGTGCCAGCAGCTTGACCAGGGGCACTGAAGCTTTCTTT | - | TRBV9 | - | TRBJ1-1
CASSYSTGAPDTQYF | TGTGCCAGCAGTTATTCGACAGGGGCCCCAGATACGCAGTATTTT | TRBD1 | TRBV6-5 | few | TRBJ2-3
CASSLQESEKLFF | TGTGCCAGCAGTTTACAGGAGAGTGAAAAACTGTTTTTT | - | TRBV2 | - | TRBJ1-4
CASSGLSLNRAYSGNTIYF | TGTGCCAGCAGCGGGTTGTCGTTAAACAGGGCCTACTCTGGAAACACCATATATTTT | - | TRBV11-2 | - | TRBJ1-3
CASSLGTAYNEQFF | TGTGCCAGCAGCTTGGGGACAGCGTACAATGAGCAGTTCTTC | - | TRBV5-6 | - | TRBJ2-1
CASSVNRGSGQYF | TGTGCCAGCAGTGTAAACAGAGGATCGGGTCAGTACTTC | - | TRBV2 | - | TRBJ2-4
CASSLGPTSSYNEQFF | TGTGCCAGCAGTTTAGGGCCGACGAGCTCCTACAATGAGCAGTTCTTC | - | TRBV28 | - | TRBJ2-1
CASSLSIYHQETQYF | TGTGCCAGCAGTTTATCGATTTACCACCAAGAGACCCAGTACTTC | - | TRBV27 | once | TRBJ2-5
CASRPTLGNEQYF | TGTGCCAGCAGACCGACCCTAGGGAACGAGCAGTACTTC | - | TRBV6-6 | - | TRBJ2-7
CASGTGGDYEQYF | TGTGCCAGCGGGACAGGTGGGGACTACGAGCAGTACTTC | TRBD1 | TRBV25-1 | - | TRBJ2-7
CASSALGGGLRYNEQFF | TGTGCCAGCAGCGCCCTGGGAGGGGGACTGAGATACAATGAGCAGTTCTTC | - | TRBV7-9 | - | TRBJ2-1
CASSTRQGNTGELFF | TGTGCCAGCAGTACGAGGCAGGGGAACACCGGGGAGCTGTTTTTT | - | TRBV25-1 | - | TRBJ2-2
CASSLAPGHSYEQYF | TGTGCCAGTAGTCTAGCGCCAGGGCACTCCTACGAGCAGTACTTC | - | TRBV19 | few | TRBJ2-7
CAWAAGLGEGYTF | TGTGCCTGGGCTGCCGGCCTCGGGGAAGGCTACACCTTC | - | TRBV30 | once | TRBJ1-2
CASRRRLHVLDEQYF | TGTGCCAGCAGGAGAAGGCTACACGTGTTAGACGAGCAGTACTTC | - | TRBV21-1 | once | TRBJ2-7
CASSPAGPTDTQYF | TGTGCCAGCAGTCCCGCTGGACCCACAGATACGCAGTATTTT | - | TRBV27 | - | TRBJ2-3
CASSLDLYNEQFF | TGTGCCAGCAGTTTAGATCTCTACAATGAGCAGTTCTTC | - | TRBV28 | - | TRBJ2-1
CASSGGLAGVGEQYF | TGTGCCAGCAGTGGGGGGCTAGCGGGAGTTGGCGAGCAGTACTTC | TRBD2 | TRBV25-1 | - | TRBJ2-7
CASSPGQGLPREQYF | TGTGCCAGCAGCCCGGGACAGGGTCTGCCTCGCGAGCAGTACTTC | TRBD1 | TRBV28 | - | TRBJ2-7
CASSNPSDSTQQETQYF | TGTGCCAGTAGTAATCCCTCGGACAGCACGCAACAAGAGACCCAGTACTTC | - | TRBV19 | - | TRBJ2-5
CASSLQDRVREQYF | TGTGCCAGCAGCTTGCAGGACAGGGTAAGGGAGCAGTACTTC | TRBD1 | TRBV11-2 | - | TRBJ2-7
CASSEAPGLVGETQYF | TGTGCCAGCAGTGAAGCGCCGGGACTAGTGGGGGAGACCCAGTACTTC | TRBD2 | TRBV2 | - | TRBJ2-5
CASSQGGVSLNEQFF | TGTGCCAGCAGCCAGGGGGGGGTCAGCCTCAATGAGCAGTTCTTC | - | TRBV7-9 | - | TRBJ2-1
CASSGSDRYEQYF | TGTGCCAGCAGCGGCTCGGACAGATACGAGCAGTACTTC | - | TRBV9 | - | TRBJ2-7
CASSQRRGGETQYF | TGCGCCAGCAGCCAACGCAGGGGAGGAGAGACCCAGTACTTC | - | TRBV4-1 | - | TRBJ2-5
CARSLPGQPESNEKLFF | TGTGCCAGAAGCTTACCCGGACAACCTGAATCGAATGAAAAACTGTTTTTT | - | TRBV5-3 | - | TRBJ1-4
CASSGRQGRRHVYNEQFF | TGTGCCAGCAGTGGAAGACAGGGCCGCCGACATGTCTACAATGAGCAGTTCTTC | TRBD1 | TRBV25-1 | - | TRBJ2-1
CASSEETGGVLDTQYF | TGTGCCAGCAGTGAAGAGACAGGGGGCGTGTTAGATACGCAGTATTTT | TRBD1 | TRBV25-1 | - | TRBJ2-3
CASSRTSGIPETQYF | TGTGCCAGCAGCCGGACTAGCGGGATTCCAGAGACCCAGTACTTC | TRBD2 | TRBV7-2 | - | TRBJ2-5
CASSSGGSGEKLFF | TGTGCCAGTAGTTCCGGGGGGTCAGGTGAAAAACTGTTTTTT | - | TRBV19 | - | TRBJ1-4
CAWSVTIGAYEQYF | TGTGCCTGGAGTGTTACTATTGGAGCTTACGAGCAGTACTTC | - | TRBV30 | once | TRBJ2-7
CASSQVFRGDEQYF | TGCGCCAGCAGCCAAGTTTTTCGGGGCGACGAGCAGTACTTC | - | TRBV4-1 | - | TRBJ2-7
CASSPKGGDTQYF | TGTGCCAGCAGCCCCAAGGGGGGAGATACGCAGTATTTT | - | TRBV7-3 | - | TRBJ2-3
CAISLGLAAYNEQFF | TGTGCCATCAGTTTAGGACTAGCGGCCTACAATGAGCAGTTCTTC | TRBD2 | TRBV10-3 | once | TRBJ2-1
CASREQGSPLHF | TGTGCCAGCAGGGAACAGGGGTCACCCCTCCACTTT | TRBD1 | TRBV7-9 | - | TRBJ1-6
CASSEGTSGSYEQYF | TGTGCCAGCAGTGAAGGGACTAGCGGCTCCTACGAGCAGTACTTC | TRBD2 | TRBV6-1 | - | TRBJ2-7
CASRTSGRSYEQYF | TGTGCCAGCAGAACTAGCGGGAGATCCTACGAGCAGTACTTC | TRBD2 | TRBV2 | once | TRBJ2-7
CAWSESYEQYF | TGTGCCTGGAGTGAGAGCTACGAGCAGTACTTC | - | TRBV30 | once | TRBJ2-7
CASSLRLQRYEQYF | TGTGCCAGCAGTTTACGGTTACAGAGGTACGAGCAGTACTTC | - | TRBV28 | - | TRBJ2-7
CASSEGQGITEAFF | TGTGCCAGCAGTGAAGGACAGGGGATCACTGAAGCTTTCTTT | TRBD1 | TRBV25-1 | - | TRBJ1-1
CASRTSTDTQYF | TGTGCCAGTAGGACTAGCACAGATACGCAGTATTTT | - | TRBV25-1 | - | TRBJ2-3
CASSESTGELFF | TGTGCCAGCAGTGAAAGCACCGGGGAGCTGTTTTTT | - | TRBV25-1 | - | TRBJ2-2
CARPRGLAGAGDTQYF | TGTGCCAGACCACGTGGACTAGCGGGAGCTGGGGATACGCAGTATTTT | TRBD2 | TRBV5-3 | - | TRBJ2-3
CASSSGQANQPQHF | TGTGCCAGCAGCTCCGGACAGGCAAATCAGCCCCAGCATTTT | TRBD1 | TRBV7-8 | - | TRBJ1-5
CASRDQETQYF | TGTGCCTCCAGGGACCAAGAGACCCAGTACTTC | - | TRBV10-3 | - | TRBJ2-5
CASSHTRGWSTDTQYF | TGTGCCAGCAGCCATACTCGGGGATGGAGCACAGATACGCAGTATTTT | - | TRBV28 | - | TRBJ2-3
CASSFLGSAYEQYF | TGCGCCAGCAGCTTCTTGGGGTCAGCCTACGAGCAGTACTTC | - | TRBV5-1 | - | TRBJ2-7
CASSLAVAISSYNEQFF | TGCGCCAGCAGCTTGGCCGTAGCGATAAGCTCCTACAATGAGCAGTTCTTC | - | TRBV5-1 | - | TRBJ2-1
CASSPGQGTEAFF | TGTGCCAGCAGTCCGGGACAGGGAACTGAAGCTTTCTTT | TRBD1 | TRBV9 | - | TRBJ1-1
CASSPSGTPQETQYF | TGTGCCAGTAGTCCTAGCGGGACGCCCCAAGAGACCCAGTACTTC | TRBD2 | TRBV19 | - | TRBJ2-5
CASIDYPYTDTQYF | TGTGCCAGCATAGACTATCCTTACACAGATACGCAGTATTTT | - | TRBV27 | - | TRBJ2-3
CSVDGVGLAYNEQFF | TGCAGCGTTGATGGGGTGGGACTAGCCTACAATGAGCAGTTCTTC | TRBD2 | TRBV29-1 | - | TRBJ2-1
CASSLFGPALDEKLFF | TGTGCCAGCAGTTTATTCGGTCCCGCTTTAGATGAAAAACTGTTTTTT | - | TRBV27 | - | TRBJ1-4
CATSSSGSGANVLTF | TGTGCCACCAGCAGCTCAGGGTCCGGGGCCAACGTCCTGACTTTC | - | TRBV15 | - | TRBJ2-6